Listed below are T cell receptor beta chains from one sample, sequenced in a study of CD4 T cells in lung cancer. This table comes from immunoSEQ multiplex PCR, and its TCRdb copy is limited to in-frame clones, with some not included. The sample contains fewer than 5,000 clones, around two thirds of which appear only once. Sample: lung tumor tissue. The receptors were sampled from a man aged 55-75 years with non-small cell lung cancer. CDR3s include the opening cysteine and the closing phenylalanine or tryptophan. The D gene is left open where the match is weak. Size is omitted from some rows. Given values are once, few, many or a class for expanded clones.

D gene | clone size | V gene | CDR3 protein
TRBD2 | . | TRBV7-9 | CASSFWGGEQYF
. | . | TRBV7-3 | CASSPRRLSGNTIYF
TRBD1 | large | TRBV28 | CASSPFGQGDEKLFF
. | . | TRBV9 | CASSVDPSGIHGYTF
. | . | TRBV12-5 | CASGLDRSPLHF
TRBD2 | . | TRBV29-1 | CSVDGFSGTSDEQYF
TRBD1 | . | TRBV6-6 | CASRTGPTGELFF
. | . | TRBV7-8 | CASSPSTVNTEAFF
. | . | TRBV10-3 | CAISDIRGWGTDTQYF
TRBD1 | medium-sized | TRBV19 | CASRGTGNTGELFF
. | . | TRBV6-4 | CASSDSGSTDTQYF
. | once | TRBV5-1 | CASSLVLFTSGAYEQYF
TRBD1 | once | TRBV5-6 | CASTAGGRDTQYF
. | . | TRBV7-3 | CASSFPSTDTQYF
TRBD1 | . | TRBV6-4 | CASSGTGGTDTQYF
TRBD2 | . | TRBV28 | CASSFGGTSTDTQYF
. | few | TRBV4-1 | CASSQEGAQGQMNTEAFF
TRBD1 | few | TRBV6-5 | CASSWDRGHEAFF
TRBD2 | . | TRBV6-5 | CASSLAGPYNEQFF
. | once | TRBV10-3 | CAPQVSYGYTF
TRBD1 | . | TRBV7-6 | CASSLVFPGGGNQPQHF
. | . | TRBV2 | CASRGGNSGNTIYF
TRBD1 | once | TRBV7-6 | CASSPQGAGELFF
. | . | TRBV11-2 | CASSRAPGQQETQYF
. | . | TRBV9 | CASSSGNSYEQYF
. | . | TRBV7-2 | CASSSLVPPEQFF
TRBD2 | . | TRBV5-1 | CASRPPGLGDAGELFF
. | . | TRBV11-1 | CASSLARRQVEAFF
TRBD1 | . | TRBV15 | CATSRGGTGDDYGYTF
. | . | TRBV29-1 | CSVGYNQETQYF
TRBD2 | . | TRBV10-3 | CAILHHTGTSGSYEQFF
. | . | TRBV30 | CAWREAEAFF
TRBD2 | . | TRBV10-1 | CASSRAGPAGEQYF
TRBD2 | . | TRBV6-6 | CASSATSGSVNEQFF
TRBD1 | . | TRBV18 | CASSPGQGPYGYTF